Sequencing of this T cell receptor beta chain was carried out in a study of tumor and adjacent non-tumor tissue in lung cancer. Whole-study context: Patients were aged roughly 31 to 76, around ten men and about 5 women, stage I to III.

There are 14 residues in the CDR3. Looked up from germline, CDR1 is SGHAT and CDR2 is FQNNGV. TCRbeta libraries were built with three rounds of nested PCR, modified from ARM-PCR. One entry per CDR3 protein, called by TCRdb with MiXCR from the multiplex PCR reads. The data contain roughly 44,000 distinct CDR3 sequences, roughly 60% of them singletons. Study-level findings and limits: Normal lung showed higher cumulative top 100 clone frequency than tumor.

Points on this clonotype: Its antigen is currently unknown. The junction and the germline gene differ at one end; a read error may be behind it.

No cell sorting was done before RNA was extracted from the tissue. Distant lung tissue was collected more than 3 cm away from the tumor edge. Material for sequencing was distant non-tumor lung tissue. The sequence derives from a woman aged 40 to 50 with non-small cell lung cancer. J is TRBJ2-7 and V is TRBV11-2; D is undetermined. CDR3 protein: CVSSLVSNSYKQYF. Here the CDR3 DNA reads TGTGTCAGCAGCCTAGTCTCAAACTCCTACAAGCAGTACTTC.